The entry that follows covers one TCR beta chain sequence. The antigen is undetermined. This record comes from a study of CD8 T cells in ankylosing spondylitis. General study results and limits: It appeared that ankylosing spondylitis blood was characterized by a TCR beta motif of several highly homologous variants. CD8+ cells made up the disease-linked clones, which were relatively rare in peripheral blood. Reported data indicate significant enrichment of disease-linked clones within matched ankylosing spondylitis synovial fluid.

TCRdb re-derived calls from the 5' RACE reads in MiXCR, one entry per CDR3 protein. The sample has 350,000 to 550,000 distinct CDR3 sequences; about 25% are singletons. V lost 0 bases, J lost 3 bases, and 5 bases stayed unmatched. In germline, CDR1 is SGHDT, CDR2 YYEEEE. The CDR3 length is 17 residues. The V and J genes are TRBV5-6 and TRBJ2-5; 13 positions match TRBD2. The source material was blood, either unsorted or a sorted T cell fraction (not recorded which). The sequence was obtained from a male donor with ankylosing spondylitis. The CDR3 coding sequence is TGTGCCAGCAGCTTGGTAGCTGGGACTAGCGGGAAAGAGACCCAGTACTTC. Protein sequence: CASSLVAGTSGKETQYF.